This TCR beta chain comes out of a study of T cell responses to AZD1222 COVID-19 vaccine. Study results and limitations: No repertoire was sampled before or during the peak T cell response, only after it.

From germline, CDR1 is MNHEY and CDR2 SVGEGT. V lost 2 bases and J lost 6, with 17 bases in between. The CDR3 consists of 15 residues. Details on this clone: Its cognate antigen is unknown.

Researchers grouped second doses given at about 4 or about 12 weeks into one pool. Sequenced by immunoSEQ multiplex PCR; TCRdb stores in-frame clones only, minus some. This table has fewer than 120,000 clones, roughly 92% appearing once. The material was peripheral blood, obtained 28 days after the second AZD1222 dose. The chain carries TRBV6-2 or TRBV6-3 and TRBJ2-7, with D perhaps TRBD2 (6 bases). This clonotype was obtained from an adult who received the AZD1222 COVID-19 vaccine. The CDR3 loop reads CASSYQTGVRSEQYF. DNA for the CDR3: TGTGCCAGCAGTTACCAAACGGGGGTGAGGAGCGAGCAGTACTTC.